Reported below is one TCR beta chain. What it recognizes is unknown. Germline is not matched at one junction end, which may reflect a read error. Inclusion required at least two post-ART and at least one pre-ART PBMC samples. At the survey level, the v3.0 immunoSEQ assay was run. Sequenced by immunoSEQ multiplex PCR; TCRdb stores in-frame clones only, minus some. The sample yields 25,000 to 30,000 clones, over 90% seen once. In germline, CDR1 is MNHNY, CDR2 SVGAGI (reference sequence). CDR3 length: 15 residues. This specimen comes from a study of long-term antiretroviral therapy in people with HIV. The study's findings and limits: HIV repertoire CDR3 lengths ranged less widely than those of controls. Dominant in the repertoire at all time points were clones expanded before ART. Post-treatment diversity went higher with ART but stayed below transplant donor controls.

Material: unsorted PBMCs, obtained around 6.5 years after starting antiretroviral therapy. This chain links TRBV6-6 with TRBJ1-2; 7 bases map to TRBD1. The receptor's source is a woman aged 40 to 50 with HIV. The CDR3 DNA reads as TGTGCCAGCACTTACCTCGACAGGGAAGACTATGGCTACACCTTC. The encoded protein is CASTYLDREDYGYTF.